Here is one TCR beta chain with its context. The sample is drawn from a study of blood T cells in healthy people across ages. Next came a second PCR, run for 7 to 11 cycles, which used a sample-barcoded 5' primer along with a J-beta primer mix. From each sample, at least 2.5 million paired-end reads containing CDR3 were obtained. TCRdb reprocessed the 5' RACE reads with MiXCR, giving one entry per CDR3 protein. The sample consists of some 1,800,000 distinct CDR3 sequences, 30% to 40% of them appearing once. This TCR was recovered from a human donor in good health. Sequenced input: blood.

CDR3 region: CASSLTEHPNTEAFF. The DNA of the CDR3 is TGTGCCAGCAGCTTGACCGAACACCCGAACACTGAAGCTTTCTTT. V usage is TRBV7-9 and J usage is TRBJ1-1; D is undetermined. Germline V lookup: CDR1 SEHNR, CDR2 FQNEAQ (reference sequence). Trimming removed 3 bases at V and 1 base at J, with 12 bases between. The CDR3 covers 15 residues.